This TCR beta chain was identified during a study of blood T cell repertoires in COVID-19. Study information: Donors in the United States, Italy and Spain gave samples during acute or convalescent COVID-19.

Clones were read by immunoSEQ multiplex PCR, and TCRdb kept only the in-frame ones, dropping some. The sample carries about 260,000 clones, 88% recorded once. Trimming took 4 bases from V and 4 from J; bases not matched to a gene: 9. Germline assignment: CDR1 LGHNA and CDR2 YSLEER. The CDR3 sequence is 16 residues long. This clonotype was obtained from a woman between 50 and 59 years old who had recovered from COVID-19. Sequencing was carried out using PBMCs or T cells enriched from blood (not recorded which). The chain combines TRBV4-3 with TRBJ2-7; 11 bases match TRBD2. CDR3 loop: CASSRLLAGAGYEQYF. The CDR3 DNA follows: TGCGCCAGCAGCCGATTACTAGCGGGAGCGGGATACGAGCAGTACTTC.